Listed here are 10 T cell receptor beta chains from one sample, sequenced in a study of T cells after yellow fever vaccination. MiXCR, applied by TCRdb to the 5' RACE reads, yields one record per CDR3 protein. The table lists 450,000 to 600,000 distinct CDR3 sequences, approximately 13% of them singletons. This material consisted of PBMCs, taken on the day of the yellow fever booster vaccination. The receptors derive from a man between 25 and 39 years old who received the YFV17D yellow fever vaccine.

The chain uses TRBV20-1 and TRBJ2-3, with 12 bases fitting TRBD2. This CDR3 region has 17 residues. V dropped 0 bases and J dropped 4; count of bases not matched to a gene: 8. Looked up from germline, CDR1 is DFQATT and CDR2 is SNEGSKA (reference sequence). The CDR3 region has the DNA TGCAGTGCTAGAGATCGGACTAGCGGGACTGTCCCAGATACGCAGTATTTT. It is translated as CSARDRTSGTVPDTQYF.

This clonotype was observed a few times. V usage is TRBV2 and J usage is TRBJ2-1, with D uncertain. Per germline, CDR1 SNHLY and CDR2 FYNNEI. This CDR3 is 10 amino acids long. Between the trimmed V and J ends, which lost 2 bases and 9 bases, there was a span of 2 bases. CDR3 sequence reads: CASSESEQFF. Here the CDR3 DNA reads TGTGCCAGCAGTGAAAGTGAGCAGTTCTTC.

This clonotype was seen a single time. The chain uses TRBV5-1 and TRBJ2-2; 12 nucleotides agree with TRBD1. After removal of 5 bases from V and 11 bases from J, the junction contained 7 bases not matched to a gene. CDR1 is SGHRS and CDR2 is YFSETQ in the germline V gene. CDR3 length equals 14 residues. The CDR3, as DNA: TGCGCCAGCAGTCCTTGGGACAGGGGGCGCGAGCTGTTTTTT. Amino acids: CASSPWDRGRELFF.

The rearrangement joins TRBV7-9 to TRBJ1-4, with no clear D. Germline V CDR1 and CDR2: SEHNR, FQNEAQ (reference sequence). The CDR3 consists of 14 residues. V was cut by 1 base and J by 5 bases, with 8 bases left in between. As DNA, the CDR3 is TGTGCCAGCAGCTTAGGCGCTTCAAATGAAAAACTGTTTTTT. It yields the protein CASSLGASNEKLFF.

The chain has TRBV5-6 and TRBJ1-2; 9 bases map to TRBD1. The V gene end was trimmed by 5 bases and the J gene end by 7 bases; junction bases not matched to a gene: 12. Germline values: CDR1 SGHDT, CDR2 YYEEEE. This CDR3 has 15 amino acids. CDR3 amino acids: CASSSRSGQGFGYTF. In DNA, the CDR3 is TGTGCCAGCAGTTCCCGATCGGGACAGGGATTTGGCTACACCTTC.

The chain has TRBV29-1 and TRBJ2-1; D call uncertain. V was clipped by 4 bases and J by 2 bases, with 9 bases between them. The CDR3 spans 13 residues. CDR1 is SQVTM and CDR2 is ANQGSEA in the germline V gene. The CDR3 is CSVAGRAYNEQFF. The CDR3 nucleotides are TGCAGCGTTGCAGGCAGAGCCTACAATGAGCAGTTCTTC.

This clonotype was recorded a few times. The genes are TRBV7-2 and TRBJ2-1, with 10 bases that match TRBD1. Germline V lookup: CDR1 SGHTA, CDR2 FQGNSA. The CDR3 has 15 residues. With 5 bases clipped from V and 6 bases from J, the junction kept 7 bases outside the gene matches. CDR3 bases: TGTGCCAGCAGCATGACAGGGGGCTCTGGCAATGAGCAGTTCTTC. Its protein is CASSMTGGSGNEQFF.

This clonotype was counted a few times. The genes are TRBV5-1 and TRBJ2-1; 9 bases line up with TRBD1. The CDR3 consists of 15 residues. CDR1 and CDR2 from the germline V gene are SGHRS and YFSETQ. V dropped 3 bases and J dropped 7; count of bases not matched to a gene: 8. CDR3 DNA sequence: TGCGCCAGCAGCTACAGGGGGCGCGTGGGGAATGAGCAGTTCTTC. Translated, it gives CASSYRGRVGNEQFF.

A few counts support this clonotype. This sequence joins TRBV30 and TRBJ2-1, with 9 bases fitting TRBD2. The CDR3 runs to 12 residues. V shed 5 bases, J shed 6 bases, and the junction held 2 bases outside the gene matches. Germline assignment: CDR1 GTSNPN and CDR2 SVGIG (reference sequence). The CDR3 protein is CAWGREGNEQFF. CDR3 bases: TGTGCCTGGGGGCGGGAGGGCAATGAGCAGTTCTTC.

The V gene is TRBV10-3, the J gene TRBJ2-5; D call uncertain. Trimming cost V 4 bases and J 0 bases, with 9 bases left between them. The V gene's germline CDR1 is ENHRY and CDR2 SYGVKD. The CDR3 spans 14 residues. The CDR3 DNA reads as TGTGCCATCAGTGGTTATGGGAACCAAGAGACCCAGTACTTC. Translation: CAISGYGNQETQYF.